This record covers a single T cell receptor (beta chain). Its antigen is unknown. These data originate in a study of cytomegalovirus exposure and HLA in healthy donors. Turning to the study itself: Among 150 million to 200 million T cells, an earlier analysis found roughly 100 million unique TCR beta sequences.

Trimming shortened V by 3 bases and J by 9 bases, and 10 bases separated the two germline ends. The CDR3 length is 12 residues. Per the germline V gene, CDR1 is SGHNT and CDR2 is YYREEE (reference sequence). Broader study findings: As a later analysis showed, a missense DCLRE1C variant was linked to trimming of TCR beta V- and J-genes.

Amplification used 60 Vbeta primers and 13 Jbeta primers. Using immunoSEQ multiplex PCR, the repertoire was profiled, and TCRdb retains in-frame clones only, with some absent. The sample holds 200,000 to 300,000 clones; 75% to 85% are singletons and the top ten take around 8.3%. The receptor's source is an older woman in good health and CMV-seropositive. This chain joins TRBV5-4 and TRBJ2-1; possibly TRBD1 for D (6 bases). The sample comprised PBMCs. In nucleotides, the CDR3 is TGTGCCAGCAGCTACACAGGGTCTGAGCAGTTCTTC. Translated, it gives CASSYTGSEQFF.